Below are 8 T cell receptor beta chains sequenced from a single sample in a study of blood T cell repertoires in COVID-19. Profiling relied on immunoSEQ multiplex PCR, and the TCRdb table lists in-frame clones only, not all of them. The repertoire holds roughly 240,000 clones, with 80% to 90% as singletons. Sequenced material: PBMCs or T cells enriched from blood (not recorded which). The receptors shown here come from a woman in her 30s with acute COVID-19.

CDR3 residues: CASSQSGSPNEKLFF. The CDR3 bases are TGCGCCAGCAGCCAATCGGGGTCCCCTAATGAAAAACTGTTTTTT. The chain combines TRBV4-1 with TRBJ1-4; no firm D call. Trimming removed 2 bases from V and 3 bases from J, with 10 bases in between. The CDR3 extends over 15 amino acids. Germline CDR1 and CDR2: MGHRA and YSYEKL.

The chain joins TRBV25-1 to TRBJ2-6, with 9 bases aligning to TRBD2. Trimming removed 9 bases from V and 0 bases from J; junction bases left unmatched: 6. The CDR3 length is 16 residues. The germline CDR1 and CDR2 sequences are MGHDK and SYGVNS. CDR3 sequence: CASRRGGPSGANVLTF. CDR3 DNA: TGTGCCAGTCGGCGGGGGGGGCCCTCTGGGGCCAACGTCCTGACTTTC.

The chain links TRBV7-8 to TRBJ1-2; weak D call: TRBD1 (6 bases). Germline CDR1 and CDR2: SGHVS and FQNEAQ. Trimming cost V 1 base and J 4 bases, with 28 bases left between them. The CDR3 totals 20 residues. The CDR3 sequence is CASSLEFRMLTGAGGYGYTF. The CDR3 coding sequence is TGTGCCAGCAGCTTAGAGTTCAGGATGCTGACAGGCGCTGGTGGCTATGGCTACACCTTC.

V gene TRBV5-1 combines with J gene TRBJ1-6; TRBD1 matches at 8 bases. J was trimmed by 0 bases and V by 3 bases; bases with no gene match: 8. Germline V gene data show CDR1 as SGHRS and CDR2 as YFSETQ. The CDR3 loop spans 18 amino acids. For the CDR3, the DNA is TGCGCCAGCAGCTCGGGACAGGCAGAGAGCTCCTATAATTCACCCCTCCACTTT. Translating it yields CASSSGQAESSYNSPLHF. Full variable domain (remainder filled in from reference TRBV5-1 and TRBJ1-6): KAGVTQTPRYLIKTRGQQVTLSCSPISGHRSVSWYQQTPGQGLQFLFEYFSETQRNKGNFPGRFSGRQFSNSRSEMNVSTLELGDSALYLCASSSGQAESSYNSPLHFGNGTRLTVT.

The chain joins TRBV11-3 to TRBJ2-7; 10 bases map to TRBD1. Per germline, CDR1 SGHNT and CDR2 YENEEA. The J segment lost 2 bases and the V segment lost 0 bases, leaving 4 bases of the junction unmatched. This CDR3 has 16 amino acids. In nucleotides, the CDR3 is TGTGCCAGCAGCTTAGATTGGGACAGGGGAACCTACGAGCAGTACTTC. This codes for CASSLDWDRGTYEQYF.

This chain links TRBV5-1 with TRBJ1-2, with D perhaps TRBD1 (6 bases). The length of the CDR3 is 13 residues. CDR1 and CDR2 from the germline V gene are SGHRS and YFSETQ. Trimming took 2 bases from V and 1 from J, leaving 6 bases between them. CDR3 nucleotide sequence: TGCGCCAGCAGCTTACAGGGTAACTATGGCTACACCTTC. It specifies CASSLQGNYGYTF.

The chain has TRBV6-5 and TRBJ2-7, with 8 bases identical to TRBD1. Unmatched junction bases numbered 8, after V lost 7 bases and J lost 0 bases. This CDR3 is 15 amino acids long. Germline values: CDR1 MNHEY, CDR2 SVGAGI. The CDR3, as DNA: TGTGCCAGCACTCCGACAGGGGCTAGCTCCTACGAGCAGTACTTC. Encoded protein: CASTPTGASSYEQYF.

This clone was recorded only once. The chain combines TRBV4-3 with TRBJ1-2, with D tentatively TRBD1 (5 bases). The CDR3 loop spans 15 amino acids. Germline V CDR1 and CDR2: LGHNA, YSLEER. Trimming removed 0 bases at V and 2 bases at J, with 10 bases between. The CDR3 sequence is CASSQDSRGNYGYTF. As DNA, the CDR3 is TGCGCCAGCAGCCAAGATTCTCGGGGGAACTATGGCTACACCTTC.